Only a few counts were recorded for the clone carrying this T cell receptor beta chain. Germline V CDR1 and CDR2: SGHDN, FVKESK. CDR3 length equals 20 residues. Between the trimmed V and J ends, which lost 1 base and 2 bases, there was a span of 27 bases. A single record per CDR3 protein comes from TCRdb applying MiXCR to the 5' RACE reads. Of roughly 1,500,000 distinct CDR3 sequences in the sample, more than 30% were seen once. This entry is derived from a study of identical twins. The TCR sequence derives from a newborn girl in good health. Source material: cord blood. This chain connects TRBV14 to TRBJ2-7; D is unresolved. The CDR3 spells CASSQVKPRQAPVSTYEQYF. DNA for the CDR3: TGTGCCAGCAGCCAAGTCAAGCCGCGGCAGGCTCCCGTTAGCACCTACGAGCAGTACTTC.